Here is one T cell receptor beta chain with its context. This sample stems from a study of blood T cell repertoires in COVID-19. Assay: immunoSEQ multiplex PCR; the TCRdb copy retains only in-frame clones and omits some. The sample records approximately 270,000 clones, 80% to 90% being singletons. Sequences were obtained from PBMCs or T cells enriched from blood (not recorded which). The sequence derives from a woman aged 25 to 39 who had recovered from COVID-19.

The CDR3 reads CASSERLGRFNEQFF. The CDR3 DNA reads as TGTGCCAGCAGCGAGAGACTAGGTCGTTTCAATGAGCAGTTCTTC. The gene calls are TRBV27 and TRBJ2-1; the D gene is possibly TRBD2 (6 bases). The V and J ends lost 6 bases and 6 bases respectively, with 18 bases between them. In germline, CDR1 is MNHEY, CDR2 SMNVEV (reference sequence). The CDR3 covers 15 residues.